This T cell receptor (beta chain) was found in a study of low-dose radiotherapy and immunotherapy resistance in tumors. This sample's time point: before trial treatment. The germline V gene encodes CDR1 DFQATT and CDR2 SNEGSKA (reference sequence). Trimming pared 3 bases from V and 7 bases from J, leaving 16 bases between. CDR3 length: 14 amino acids. This clonotype was picked up many times. First-strand cDNA used TRAV- and TRBV-specific primers, covering alpha and beta chains. Amplification, which lasted around 21 PCR cycles, used a constant-region primer and V-primer adapter to amplify TCRs. TCRdb recomputed calls from the reads with MiXCR, one row per CDR3 protein. Among more than 85,000 distinct CDR3 sequences listed, more than 8% were seen once.

The sequences come from PBMCs, collected before treatment. The chain carries TRBV20-1 and TRBJ2-1; maybe TRBD2 (6 bases). This TCR came from a male donor with prostate cancer. CDR3 coding DNA: TGCAGTGCTAGTGTGACTACCGGAGGGAATGAGCAGTTCTTC. This gives the protein CSASVTTGGNEQFF.